One sample yielded the 16 T cell receptor beta chains listed below, sequenced in a study of cytomegalovirus exposure and HLA in healthy donors. This PCR relied on a set of 60 Vbeta primers and 13 Jbeta primers. TCRdb's copy holds only in-frame clones and misses some; the assay was immunoSEQ multiplex PCR. The table records about 130,000 clones, around 72% of them present only once. The sample comprised PBMCs. The receptor source for this set is a man over 45 in good health and CMV-seropositive.

This clone was seen only a few times. This chain links TRBV19 with TRBJ1-4; TRBD1 matches 11 bases. The CDR3 is made up of 14 amino acids. J was trimmed by 10 bases and V by 6 bases; bases with no gene match: 7. Germline assignment: CDR1 LNHDA and CDR2 SQIVND (reference sequence). This CDR3 is CASRRDRGIGKLFF. The CDR3 nucleotides read TGTGCCAGTAGGCGGGACAGGGGGATCGGAAAACTGTTTTTT. The full variable domain, its missing parts supplied by reference TRBV19 and TRBJ1-4, is DGGITQSPKYLFRKEGQNVTLSCEQNLNHDAMYWYRQDPGQGLRLIYYSQIVNDFQKGDIAEGYSVSREKKESFPLTVTSAQKNPTAFYLCASRRDRGIGKLFFGSGTQLSVL.

This chain links TRBV29-1 with TRBJ2-1, with 9 bases identical to TRBD2. Germline V lookup: CDR1 SQVTM, CDR2 ANQGSEA. The CDR3 sequence is 17 residues long. V was pared by 4 bases and J by 0 bases, with 10 bases of the junction left unmatched. The CDR3 DNA reads TGCAGCGTTGGAGGTAGCGGGGGCCTTAGCTCCTACAATGAGCAGTTCTTC. Translation gives CSVGGSGGLSSYNEQFF.

CDR3 loop: CASIFLAGGSSTDTQYF. The CDR3 coding sequence is TGTGCCAGCATCTTTCTAGCGGGGGGATCTAGCACAGATACGCAGTATTTT. V usage is TRBV5-5 and J usage is TRBJ2-3; the match to TRBD2 covers 11 bases. Germline V gene data show CDR1 as SGHKS and CDR2 as YYEKEE (reference sequence). The V and J ends lost 6 bases and 0 bases, in that order; junction bases with no gene match: 9. The CDR3 runs to 17 residues.

The J gene is TRBJ2-1, the V gene TRBV25-1; perhaps TRBD1 as D (7 bases). The CDR3 totals 15 residues. CDR1 is MGHDK, CDR2 SYGVNS, per germline. V was trimmed by 3 bases and J by 4 bases, leaving 13 bases between them. CDR3 sequence: CASSDARGDYNEQFF. The DNA for the CDR3 is TGTGCCAGCAGTGACGCCAGGGGGGATTACAATGAGCAGTTCTTC. Combining the CDR3 with reference TRBV25-1 and TRBJ2-1 gives the whole variable domain EADIYQTPRYLVIGTGKKITLECSQTMGHDKMYWYQQDPGMELHLIHYSYGVNSTEKGDLSSESTVSRIRTEHFPLTLESARPSHTSQYLCASSDARGDYNEQFFGPGTRLTVL.

The V call is TRBV5-6, the J call TRBJ1-1; D not certain. This CDR3 is built from 14 residues. Per germline, CDR1 SGHDT and CDR2 YYEEEE. Trimming took off 0 bases at V and 1 base at J, with 7 bases between the two ends. CDR3 protein: CASSLERTNTEAFF. The CDR3 region has the DNA TGTGCCAGCAGCTTGGAGCGGACGAACACTGAAGCTTTCTTT.

On this clone itself: Other DNA sequences of this sample code for an identical CDR3. This rearrangement joins TRBV29-1 to TRBJ2-3, with D tentatively TRBD2 (6 bases). V was pared by 5 bases and J by 0 bases, with 12 bases between. CDR1 and CDR2 (germline): SQVTM, ANQGSEA. The CDR3 contains 14 residues. The CDR3 loop reads CSVKLAPSTDTQYF. Written as DNA, the CDR3 is TGCAGCGTTAAGCTAGCGCCTAGCACAGATACGCAGTATTTT.

The V call is TRBV5-6, the J call TRBJ1-5; D is undetermined. Germline loops: CDR1 SGHDT, CDR2 YYEEEE. V was trimmed by 0 bases and J by 6 bases, leaving 13 bases between them. The CDR3 is 15 amino acids. The CDR3 bases are TGTGCCAGCAGCTTGGACAGAAGTTTAGGTCAGCCCCAGCATTTT. Translated: CASSLDRSLGQPQHF.

This clone has only a few counts. The chain joins TRBV7-2 to TRBJ1-3; D unclear. The germline V gene has CDR1 SGHTA and CDR2 FQGNSA. V lost 5 bases and J lost 3, with 14 bases in between. CDR3 size: 15 residues. CDR3 bases: TGTGCCAGCAGCCCCCAAAGCCCGGTTGGAAACACCATATATTTT. Its translation is CASSPQSPVGNTIYF.

The rearrangement joins TRBV7-9 to TRBJ1-3; 9 positions match TRBD1. The CDR3 spans 17 residues. Looked up from germline, CDR1 is SEHNR and CDR2 is FQNEAQ (reference sequence). Germline trimming cut 2 bases from V and 0 bases from J; bases unmatched to any gene: 5. The CDR3 DNA is TGTGCCAGCAGCTTAACAGGGGGCTCCCTCTCTGGAAACACCATATATTTT. As protein: CASSLTGGSLSGNTIYF.

This sequence joins TRBV2 and TRBJ1-5, with 9 nucleotides matching TRBD1. CDR1 is SNHLY, CDR2 FYNNEI, per germline. V was pared by 5 bases and J by 0 bases, with 2 bases of the junction left unmatched. CDR3 length: 15 amino acids. Here the CDR3 DNA reads TGTGCCAGCAGTTTACAGGGGGCTAGCAATCAGCCCCAGCATTTT. Amino acids: CASSLQGASNQPQHF.

The V gene is TRBV5-1, the J gene TRBJ2-7, with 9 bases fitting TRBD1. Germline V gene lookup returns CDR1 SGHRS and CDR2 YFSETQ. The CDR3 consists of 17 residues. The V segment lost 2 bases and the J segment 3 bases; nucleotides outside the gene matches: 12. The CDR3 region has the DNA TGCGCCAGCAGCTTCGCGTCCCTCGGGACAGGGATCTACGAGCAGTACTTC. As protein: CASSFASLGTGIYEQYF.

This clone was seen just once. V and J are TRBV5-4 and TRBJ2-5; 9 bases map to TRBD2. This CDR3 contains 15 residues. The J segment lost 5 bases and the V segment lost 2 bases, leaving 7 bases of the junction unmatched. In germline, CDR1 is SGHNT, CDR2 YYREEE (reference sequence). Written as DNA, the CDR3 is TGTGCCAGCAGCTTCTCCAGTAGCGGGAGTGAGACCCAGTACTTC. Protein product: CASSFSSSGSETQYF.

This rearrangement joins TRBV5-1 to TRBJ2-7, with 7 bases identical to TRBD1. The CDR3 covers 15 residues. Losses at the gene ends were 0 bases for V and 6 bases for J; bases not matched to a gene: 9. Looked up from germline, CDR1 is SGHRS and CDR2 is YFSETQ. The CDR3 loop is CASSLGPTGAGEQYF. DNA for the CDR3: TGCGCCAGCAGCTTGGGGCCCACAGGGGCGGGCGAGCAGTACTTC.

V usage is TRBV4-1 and J usage is TRBJ2-3; D remains unclear. Trimming took off 0 bases at V and 2 bases at J, with 6 bases between the two ends. Germline V CDR1 and CDR2: MGHRA, YSYEKL. This CDR3 has 14 amino acids. Written as DNA, the CDR3 is TGCGCCAGCAGCCAAGAAGAGCTCACAGATACGCAGTATTTT. This gives the protein CASSQEELTDTQYF.

V and J are TRBV4-2 and TRBJ1-1, with a tentative D call TRBD1 (5 bases). CDR1 and CDR2 (germline): LGHNA, YNFKEQ. V lost 1 base and J lost 0, with 12 bases in between. CDR3 length equals 16 residues. The CDR3 region has the DNA TGTGCCAGCAGCCAAGGGGGCAGGGCTTTGAACACTGAAGCTTTCTTT. This translates into CASSQGGRALNTEAFF.

The V and J genes are TRBV9 and TRBJ2-3; 9 bases match TRBD2. This CDR3 region has 16 residues. J was trimmed by 2 bases and V by 3 bases; bases with no gene match: 7. Germline V gene sequence: CDR1 SGDLS, CDR2 YYNGEE. CDR3 sequence: CASSGRLAEYTDTQYF. The CDR3 bases are TGTGCCAGCAGCGGAAGACTAGCGGAGTACACAGATACGCAGTATTTT.